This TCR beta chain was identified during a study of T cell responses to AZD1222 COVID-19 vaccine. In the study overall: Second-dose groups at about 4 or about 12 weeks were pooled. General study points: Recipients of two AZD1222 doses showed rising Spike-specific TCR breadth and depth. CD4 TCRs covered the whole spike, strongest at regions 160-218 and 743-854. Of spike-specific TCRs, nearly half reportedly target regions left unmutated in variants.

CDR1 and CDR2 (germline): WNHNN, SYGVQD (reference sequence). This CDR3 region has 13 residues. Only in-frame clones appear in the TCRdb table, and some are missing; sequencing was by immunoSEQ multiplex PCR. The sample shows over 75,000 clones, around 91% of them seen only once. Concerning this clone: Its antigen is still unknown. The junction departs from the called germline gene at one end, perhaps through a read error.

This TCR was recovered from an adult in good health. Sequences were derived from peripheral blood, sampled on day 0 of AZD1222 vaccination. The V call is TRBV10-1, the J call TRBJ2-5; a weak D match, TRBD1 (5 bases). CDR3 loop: CASSEKGRGTQYF. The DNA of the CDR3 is TGCGCCAGTAGTGAAAAGGGGCGAGGGACCCAGTACTTC.